Shown below are 15 T cell receptor beta chains from a single sample sequenced in a study of vaccination effects on CD4 cells after COVID-19. Generated by immunoSEQ multiplex PCR, the TCRdb table keeps only in-frame clones and is missing some. Here the sample spans tens of thousands of clones, roughly 81% being singletons. These receptors' antigens are unknown. After roughly ten days in culture, the CD4+ T cells were isolated. Two-dose vaccination with either BNT162b2 or mRNA-1273 was given to the participants. The source material was CD4+ T cells from PBMCs cultured without peptide, sampled after COVID-19 vaccination. The origin of the receptors is a human donor who received a COVID-19 vaccine.

The chain is built from TRBV11-3 and TRBJ2-3; the match to TRBD1 covers 7 bases. J lost 1 base, V lost 2 bases, and 3 bases had no gene match. Looked up from germline, CDR1 is SGHNT and CDR2 is YENEEA. The CDR3 is 15 amino acids. CDR3 sequence: CASSLSGGRTDTQYF. The CDR3, as DNA: TGTGCCAGCAGCTTATCAGGGGGTCGCACAGATACGCAGTATTTT. Full variable domain (remainder filled in from reference TRBV11-3 and TRBJ2-3): EAGVVQSPRYKIIEKKQPVAFWCNPISGHNTLYWYLQNLGQGPELLIRYENEEAVDDSQLPKDRFSAERLKGVDSTLKIQPAELGDSAVYLCASSLSGGRTDTQYFGPGTRLTVL.

The chain couples TRBV6-6 to TRBJ2-5; TRBD2 agrees at 9 bases. The CDR3 is 13 amino acids. The junction had 5 bases not matched to a gene; V was cut back by 5 bases and J by 7 bases. CDR1 is MNHNY and CDR2 is SVGAGI in the germline V gene (reference sequence). CDR3: CASSRTSDGTQYF. The CDR3 region has the DNA TGTGCCAGCAGTCGGACTAGCGATGGGACCCAGTACTTC.

The sample holds a few counts of this clone. CDR3 nucleotide sequence: TGCGCCAGCAGCAGGACAGGTGCTTCAATAGGTCAGCCCCAGCATTTT. It is translated as CASSRTGASIGQPQHF. This chain connects TRBV4-1 to TRBJ1-5; 7 bases match TRBD1. CDR3 length: 16 amino acids. The ends lost 5 bases at V and 6 bases at J; junction bases unmatched: 13. CDR1 is MGHRA and CDR2 is YSYEKL in the germline V gene.

This clone appeared a single time. The V call is TRBV5-4, the J call TRBJ2-5; D possibly corresponds to TRBD2 (5 bases). This CDR3 region has 14 residues. Between the trimmed V and J ends, which lost 4 bases and 5 bases, there was a span of 15 bases. Looked up from germline, CDR1 is SGHNT and CDR2 is YYREEE (reference sequence). The CDR3 nucleotides read TGTGCCAGCAGCGTGAGGACTTCGGCGGAGACCCAGTACTTC. It specifies CASSVRTSAETQYF. The variable domain in full, with the rest retrieved from reference TRBV5-4 and TRBJ2-5, is ETGVTQSPTHLIKTRGQQVTLRCSSQSGHNTVSWYQQALGQGPQFIFQYYREEENGRGNFPPRFSGLQFPNYSSELNVNALELDDSALYLCASSVRTSAETQYFGPGTRLLVL.

The J gene is TRBJ1-2, the V gene TRBV7-2, with 9 bases identical to TRBD1. V lost 5 bases, J lost 4 bases, and 8 bases stayed unmatched. The V gene's germline CDR1 is SGHTA and CDR2 FQGNSA. This CDR3 is built from 15 residues. The CDR3 nucleotides read TGTGCCAGCAGCCTGGGACAGGGAGGGAGCTATGGCTACACCTTC. Residues: CASSLGQGGSYGYTF.

This clone occurred once. An end of the junction does not agree with germline; a read error may underlie this. J is TRBJ2-6 and V is TRBV2, with 7 nucleotides matching TRBD1. The CDR3 covers 15 residues. Looked up from germline, CDR1 is SNHLY and CDR2 is FYNNEI. CDR3 sequence: CVSRADRAGANVLTF. CDR3 DNA sequence: TGTGTCAGCAGGGCAGACAGGGCTGGGGCCAACGTCCTGACTTTC.

The chain is built from TRBV3-1 (or the pseudogene TRBV3-2) and TRBJ2-5, with D maybe TRBD1 (5 bases). Trimming took 4 bases from V and 2 from J, leaving 14 bases between them. The CDR3 is 15 residues long. Germline lookup yields CDR1 LGHDT and CDR2 YNNKEL (reference sequence). Written as DNA, the CDR3 is TGTGCCAGCAGCCGACAGACAGAATTACAAGAGACCCAGTACTTC. Translation: CASSRQTELQETQYF.

This clone was recorded once. The genes are TRBV24-1 and TRBJ2-1; 7 bases align to TRBD2. The CDR3 runs to 16 residues. Germline CDR1 is KGHDR and CDR2 is SFDVKD. The trim removed 4 bases at V and 0 bases at J, leaving 5 bases unmatched. The CDR3 DNA reads TGTGCCACCAGTGACTCCCTAGCGGACTCCTACAATGAGCAGTTCTTC. Its protein is CATSDSLADSYNEQFF.

This chain links TRBV18 with TRBJ2-7; a possible D gene is TRBD1 (6 bases). Germline V lookup: CDR1 KGHSH, CDR2 LQKENI. This CDR3 is built from 11 residues. V dropped 6 bases and J dropped 6 bases, with 9 bases sitting between them. Written as DNA, the CDR3 is TGTGCCAGCTCCCTAGGGGGCGAGCAGTACGTC. This translates into CASSLGGEQYV.

This chain links TRBV7-3 with TRBJ2-6; no firm D call. The CDR3 sequence is 15 residues long. Germline values: CDR1 SGHTA, CDR2 FQGTGA. Trimming removed 2 bases at V and 0 bases at J, with 5 bases between. The CDR3 DNA reads TGTGCCAGCAGCTTATTAAACTCTGGGGCCAACGTCCTGACTTTC. As protein: CASSLLNSGANVLTF.

CDR3 region: CASSNQTLSEKLFF. CDR3 DNA: TGTGCCAGCTCAAACCAAACCCTCAGTGAAAAACTGTTTTTT. V is TRBV18 and J is TRBJ1-4, with D hard to call. Germline CDR1 is KGHSH and CDR2 is LQKENI. This CDR3 has 14 residues. V gave up 5 bases and J gave up 7 bases, with 14 bases separating them.

On this clone: Other DNA sequences of this sample code for an identical CDR3. V gene TRBV18 combines with J gene TRBJ1-6, with TRBD1 identical over 9 bases. This CDR3 contains 14 residues. V shed 3 bases and J 7 bases; nucleotides not matched to a gene: 1. Germline assignment: CDR1 KGHSH and CDR2 LQKENI. This CDR3 reads CASSPGTGNSPLHF. DNA of the CDR3: TGTGCCAGCTCACCGGGGACAGGGAATTCACCCCTCCACTTT. Looking up the rest from reference TRBV18 and TRBJ1-6 gives the full variable domain: NAGVMQNPRHLVRRRGQEARLRCSPMKGHSHVYWYRQLPEEGLKFMVYLQKENIIDESGMPKERFSAEFPKEGPSILRIQQVVRGDSAAYFCASSPGTGNSPLHFGNGTRLTVT.

This clone has just a few counts. The chain uses TRBV24-1 and TRBJ2-1, with 10 bases fitting TRBD1. This CDR3 contains 16 residues. CDR1 and CDR2 (germline): KGHDR, SFDVKD. Unmatched junction bases numbered 8, after V lost 4 bases and J lost 6 bases. CDR3 in amino acids: CATSDPRDRGFNEQFF. The CDR3, as DNA: TGTGCCACCAGTGACCCCCGGGACAGGGGCTTCAATGAGCAGTTCTTC.

The chain couples TRBV12-3 or TRBV12-4 to TRBJ1-2; possible D gene TRBD1, 6 bases. CDR3 length: 13 residues. With 6 bases removed from V and 4 bases from J, the gap between germline ends came to 12 bases. In DNA, the CDR3 is TGTGCCAGCAGAGGGGGTCTTGGCTATGGCTACACCTTC. Translating gives CASRGGLGYGYTF.

V and J are TRBV11-3 and TRBJ2-2; D may be TRBD1 (5 bases). The germline V and J ends were trimmed by 1 base and 10 bases, with 13 bases remaining between them. Germline V CDR1 and CDR2: SGHNT, YENEEA. The CDR3 extends over 14 amino acids. Written as DNA, the CDR3 is TGTGCCAGCAGCTTAGTTTGGGGCGGTTTGGAGCTGTTTTTT. The encoded protein is CASSLVWGGLELFF.